The entry below gives a single TCR beta chain sequence along with its context. Its antigen is not identified. This CDR3 is 14 amino acids long. Germline V gene sequence: CDR1 SGHVS, CDR2 FQNEAQ. Trimming left V 4 bases short and J 7 bases short, with 16 bases between. This sample stems from a study of cytomegalovirus exposure and HLA in healthy donors. PCR employed 60 Vbeta and 13 Jbeta primers. The assay was immunoSEQ multiplex PCR, and TCRdb's table has in-frame clones only and misses some. Here the sample spans fewer than 200,000 clones, 70% to 80% being singletons. General study points: TCR beta sequences numbering about 17,000 were associated with HLA alleles at 0.05 false discovery rate in a later analysis.

The chain links TRBV7-8 to TRBJ2-5; D perhaps matches TRBD2 (6 bases). Sequenced material: PBMCs. The clonotype comes from a man aged 18 to 30 in good health and CMV-seropositive. In nucleotides, the CDR3 is TGTGCCAGCAGCTCCAGACGAGTGGGGGGGACCCAGTACTTC. Its translation is CASSSRRVGGTQYF. Supplemented by reference TRBV7-8 and TRBJ2-5, the full variable domain reads GAGVSQSPRYKVAKRGQDVALRCDPISGHVSLFWYQQALGQGPEFLTYFQNEAQLDKSGLPSDRFFAERPEGSVSTLKIQRTQQEDSAVYLCASSSRRVGGTQYFGPGTRLLVL.